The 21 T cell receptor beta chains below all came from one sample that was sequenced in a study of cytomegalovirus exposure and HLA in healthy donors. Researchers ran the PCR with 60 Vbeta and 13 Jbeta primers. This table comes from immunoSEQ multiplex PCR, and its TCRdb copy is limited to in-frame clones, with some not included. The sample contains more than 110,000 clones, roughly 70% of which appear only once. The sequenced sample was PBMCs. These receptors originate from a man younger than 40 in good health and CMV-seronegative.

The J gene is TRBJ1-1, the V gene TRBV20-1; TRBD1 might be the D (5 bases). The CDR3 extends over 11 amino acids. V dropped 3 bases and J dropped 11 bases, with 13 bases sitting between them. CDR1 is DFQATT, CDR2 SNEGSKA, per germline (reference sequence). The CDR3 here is CSARSGGGAFF. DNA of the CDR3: TGCAGTGCTAGGTCAGGTGGGGGGGCTTTCTTT.

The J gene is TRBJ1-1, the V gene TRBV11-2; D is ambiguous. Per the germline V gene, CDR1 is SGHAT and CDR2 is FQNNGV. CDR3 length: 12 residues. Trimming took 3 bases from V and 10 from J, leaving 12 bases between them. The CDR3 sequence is CASSFSGGVAFF. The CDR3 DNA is TGTGCCAGCAGCTTCTCGGGCGGGGTAGCTTTCTTT. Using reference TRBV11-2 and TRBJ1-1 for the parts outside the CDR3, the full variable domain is EAGVAQSPRYKIIEKRQSVAFWCNPISGHATLYWYQQILGQGPKLLIQFQNNGVVDDSQLPKDRFSAERLKGVDSTLKIQPAKLEDSAVYLCASSFSGGVAFFGQGTRLTVV.

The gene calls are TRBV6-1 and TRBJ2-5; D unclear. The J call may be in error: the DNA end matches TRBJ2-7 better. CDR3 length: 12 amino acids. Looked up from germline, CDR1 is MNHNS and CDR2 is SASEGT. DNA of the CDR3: TGTGCCAGCAGATTTAGCTCCTACGAGCAGTACTTC. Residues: CASRFSSYEQYF.

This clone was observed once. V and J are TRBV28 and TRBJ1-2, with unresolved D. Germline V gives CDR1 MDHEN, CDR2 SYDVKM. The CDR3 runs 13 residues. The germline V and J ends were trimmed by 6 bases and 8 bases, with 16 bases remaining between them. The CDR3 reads CASRTSLVVGYTF. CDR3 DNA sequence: TGTGCCAGCAGAACATCCCTGGTGGTCGGCTACACCTTC.

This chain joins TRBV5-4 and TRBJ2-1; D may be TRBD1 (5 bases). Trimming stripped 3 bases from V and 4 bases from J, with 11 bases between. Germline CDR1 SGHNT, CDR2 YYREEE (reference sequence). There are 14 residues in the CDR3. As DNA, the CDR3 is TGTGCCAGCAGCTCCCCCAGGACATACAATGAGCAGTTCTTC. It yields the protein CASSSPRTYNEQFF.

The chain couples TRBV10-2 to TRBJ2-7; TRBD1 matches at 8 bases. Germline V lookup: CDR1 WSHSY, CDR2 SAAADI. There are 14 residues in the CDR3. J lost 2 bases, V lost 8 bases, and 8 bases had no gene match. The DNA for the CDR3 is TGCGCCAGCGCGGAGGACAGGGTAACCTACGAGCAGTACTTC. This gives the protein CASAEDRVTYEQYF.

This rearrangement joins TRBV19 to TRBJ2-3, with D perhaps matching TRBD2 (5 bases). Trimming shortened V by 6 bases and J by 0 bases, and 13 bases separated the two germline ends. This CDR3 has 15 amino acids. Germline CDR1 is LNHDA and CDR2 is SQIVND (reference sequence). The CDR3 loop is CASSREETSTDTQYF. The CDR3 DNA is TGTGCCAGTAGCCGGGAAGAGACTAGCACAGATACGCAGTATTTT. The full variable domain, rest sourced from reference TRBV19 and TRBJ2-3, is DGGITQSPKYLFRKEGQNVTLSCEQNLNHDAMYWYRQDPGQGLRLIYYSQIVNDFQKGDIAEGYSVSREKKESFPLTVTSAQKNPTAFYLCASSREETSTDTQYFGPGTRLTVL.

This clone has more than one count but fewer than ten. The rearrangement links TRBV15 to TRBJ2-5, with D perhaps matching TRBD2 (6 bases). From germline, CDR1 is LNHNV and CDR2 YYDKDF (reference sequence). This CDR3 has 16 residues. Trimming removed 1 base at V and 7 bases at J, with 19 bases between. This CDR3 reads CATSRGGLRTGGTQYF. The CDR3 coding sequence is TGTGCCACCAGCAGAGGGGGCCTCCGGACCGGGGGGACCCAGTACTTC.

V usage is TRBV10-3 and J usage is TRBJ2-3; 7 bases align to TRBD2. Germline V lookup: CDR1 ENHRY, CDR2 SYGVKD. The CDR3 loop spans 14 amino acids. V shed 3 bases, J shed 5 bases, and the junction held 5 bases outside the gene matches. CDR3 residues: CAISEKRGGDTQYF. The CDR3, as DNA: TGTGCCATCAGTGAAAAGCGGGGAGGAGATACGCAGTATTTT.

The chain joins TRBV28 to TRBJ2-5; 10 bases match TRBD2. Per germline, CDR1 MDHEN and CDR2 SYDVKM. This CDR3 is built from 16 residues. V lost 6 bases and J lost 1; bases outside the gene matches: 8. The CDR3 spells CASRGASGSRQETQYF. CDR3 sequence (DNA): TGTGCCAGCAGGGGGGCTAGCGGGAGTCGCCAAGAGACCCAGTACTTC. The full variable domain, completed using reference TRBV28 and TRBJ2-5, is DVKVTQSSRYLVKRTGEKVFLECVQDMDHENMFWYRQDPGLGLRLIYFSYDVKMKEKGDIPEGYSVSREKKERFSLILESASTNQTSMYLCASRGASGSRQETQYFGPGTRLLVL.

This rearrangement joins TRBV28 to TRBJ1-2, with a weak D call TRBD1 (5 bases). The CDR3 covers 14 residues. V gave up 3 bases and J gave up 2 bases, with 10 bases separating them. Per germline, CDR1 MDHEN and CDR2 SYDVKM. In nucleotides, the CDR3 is TGTGCCAGCAGTTTGGGGGGGGAGAACTATGGCTACACCTTC. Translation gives CASSLGGENYGYTF.

CDR3 nucleotide sequence: TGTGCCAGCAGCTTACTAGCTCACACTGAAGCTTTCTTT. Encoded protein: CASSLLAHTEAFF. The chain couples TRBV5-6 to TRBJ1-1; no firm D call. V lost 2 bases to trimming and J lost 3 bases, with 8 bases between them. The germline CDR1 and CDR2 sequences are SGHDT and YYEEEE. The CDR3 runs to 13 residues.

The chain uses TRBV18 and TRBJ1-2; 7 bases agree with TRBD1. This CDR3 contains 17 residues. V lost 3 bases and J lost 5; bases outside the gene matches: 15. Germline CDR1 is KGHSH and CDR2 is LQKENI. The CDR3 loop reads CASSPLTRQGGMYGYTF. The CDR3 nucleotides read TGTGCCAGCTCACCGCTGACTAGACAGGGAGGAATGTATGGCTACACCTTC.

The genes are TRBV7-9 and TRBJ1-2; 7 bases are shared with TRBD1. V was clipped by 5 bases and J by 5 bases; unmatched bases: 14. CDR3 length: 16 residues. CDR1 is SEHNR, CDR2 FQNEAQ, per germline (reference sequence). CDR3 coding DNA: TGTGCCAGCAGCGTATTCACAGGGGACCCTCGTTATGGCTACACCTTC. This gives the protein CASSVFTGDPRYGYTF.

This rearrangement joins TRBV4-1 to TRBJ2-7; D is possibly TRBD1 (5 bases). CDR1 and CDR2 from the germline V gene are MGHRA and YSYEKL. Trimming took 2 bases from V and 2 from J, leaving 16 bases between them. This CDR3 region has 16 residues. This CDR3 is CASSQHLGAATYEQYF. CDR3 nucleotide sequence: TGCGCCAGCAGCCAACACTTAGGGGCAGCCACCTACGAGCAGTACTTC.

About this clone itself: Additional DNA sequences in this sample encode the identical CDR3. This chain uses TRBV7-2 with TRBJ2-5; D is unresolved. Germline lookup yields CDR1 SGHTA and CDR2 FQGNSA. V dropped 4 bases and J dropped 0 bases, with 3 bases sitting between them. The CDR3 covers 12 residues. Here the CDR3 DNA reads TGTGCCAGCAGCTCGTACCAAGAGACCCAGTACTTC. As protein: CASSSYQETQYF.

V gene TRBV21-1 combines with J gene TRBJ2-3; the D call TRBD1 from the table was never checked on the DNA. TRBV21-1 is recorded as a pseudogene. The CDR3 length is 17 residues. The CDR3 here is CASSKRVPGVPQDTQYF. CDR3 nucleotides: TGTGCCAGCAGCAAAAGGGTCCCAGGGGTCCCTCAAGATACGCAGTATTTT.

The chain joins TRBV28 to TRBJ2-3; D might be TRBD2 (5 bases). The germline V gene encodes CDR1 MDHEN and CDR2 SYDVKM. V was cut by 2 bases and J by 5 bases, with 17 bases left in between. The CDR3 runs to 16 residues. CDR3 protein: CASSLVSGRGGDTQYF. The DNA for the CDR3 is TGTGCCAGCAGTTTAGTGAGTGGTCGGGGTGGAGATACGCAGTATTTT.

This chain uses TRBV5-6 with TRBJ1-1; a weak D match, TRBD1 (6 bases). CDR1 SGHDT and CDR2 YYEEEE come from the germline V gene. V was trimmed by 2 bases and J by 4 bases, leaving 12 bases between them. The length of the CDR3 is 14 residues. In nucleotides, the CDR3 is TGTGCCAGCAGCTTTCGGGGACAAGGCACTGAAGCTTTCTTT. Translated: CASSFRGQGTEAFF.

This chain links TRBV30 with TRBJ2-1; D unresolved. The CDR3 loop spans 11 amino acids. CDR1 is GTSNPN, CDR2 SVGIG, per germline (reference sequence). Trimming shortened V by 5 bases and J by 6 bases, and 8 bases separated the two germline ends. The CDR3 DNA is TGTGCCTGGTCCCCAGTCAATGAGCAGTTCTTC. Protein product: CAWSPVNEQFF.

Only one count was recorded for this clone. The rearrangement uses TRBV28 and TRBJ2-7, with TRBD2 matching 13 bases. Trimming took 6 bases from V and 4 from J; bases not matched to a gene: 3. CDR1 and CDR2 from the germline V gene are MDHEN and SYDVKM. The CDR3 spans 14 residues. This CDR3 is CASRGLAGEYEQYF. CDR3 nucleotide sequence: TGTGCCAGCAGAGGACTAGCGGGGGAGTACGAGCAGTACTTC.